This is a list of T cell receptor beta chains from one sample in a study of CD8 T cells in ankylosing spondylitis. TCRdb processed the 5' RACE reads anew with MiXCR; each CDR3 protein has one entry. Of about 500,000 distinct CDR3 sequences detected, 5.3% appear once; the ten largest clones hold around 3.4%. Sequencing input: blood, either unsorted or a sorted T cell fraction (not recorded which). These receptors came from a male donor with ankylosing spondylitis. CDR3s include the opening cysteine and the closing phenylalanine or tryptophan. The D gene is left open where the match is weak. Clone size appears in some rows only: once, few, many, or a class for an expanded clone.

d_gene: TRBD1
v_gene: TRBV5-1
j_gene: TRBJ1-2
abundance: many
CDR3aa: CASSFRQGLGGYTF
CDR3nt: TGCGCCAGCAGCTTCCGACAGGGGCTCGGCGGCTACACCTTC

d_gene: TRBD2
v_gene: TRBV27
j_gene: TRBJ2-3
abundance: many
CDR3aa: CASSLIAGLSDTQYF
CDR3nt: TGTGCCAGCAGTTTAATAGCGGGGTTGTCAGATACGCAGTATTTT

d_gene: TRBD1
v_gene: TRBV5-6
j_gene: TRBJ1-2
abundance: many
CDR3aa: CASSAGDRAFVYGYTF
CDR3nt: TGTGCCAGCAGCGCTGGGGACAGGGCCTTTGTCTATGGCTACACCTTC

d_gene: TRBD1
v_gene: TRBV6-6
j_gene: TRBJ1-5
abundance: many
CDR3aa: CASSRDRVGPQHF
CDR3nt: TGTGCCAGCAGTAGGGACAGGGTGGGGCCCCAGCATTTT

d_gene: TRBD1
v_gene: TRBV10-3
j_gene: TRBJ2-1
abundance: many
CDR3aa: CAISPGQNNEQFF
CDR3nt: TGTGCCATCTCTCCGGGACAGAACAATGAGCAGTTCTTC

d_gene: .
v_gene: TRBV27
j_gene: TRBJ2-2
abundance: many
CDR3aa: CASLPPGTGELFF
CDR3nt: TGTGCCAGCCTACCCCCGGGCACCGGGGAGCTGTTTTTT

d_gene: .
v_gene: TRBV9
j_gene: TRBJ2-1
abundance: many
CDR3aa: CASSVDRAGEQFF
CDR3nt: TGTGCCAGCAGCGTAGACAGGGCCGGTGAGCAGTTCTTC

d_gene: .
v_gene: TRBV5-1
j_gene: TRBJ2-7
abundance: many
CDR3aa: CASSFGHYEQYF
CDR3nt: TGCGCCAGCAGCTTTGGCCACTACGAGCAGTACTTC

d_gene: TRBD2
v_gene: TRBV12-3/TRBV12-4
j_gene: TRBJ2-1
abundance: .
CDR3aa: CASSMTSGSYNEQFF
CDR3nt: TGTGCCAGCAGTATGACTAGCGGCTCCTACAATGAGCAGTTCTTC

d_gene: .
v_gene: TRBV12-3/TRBV12-4
j_gene: TRBJ1-4
abundance: many
CDR3aa: CASGRTAEKLFF
CDR3nt: TGTGCCAGCGGACGGACAGCTGAAAAACTGTTTTTT

d_gene: .
v_gene: TRBV12-3/TRBV12-4
j_gene: TRBJ1-6
abundance: many
CDR3aa: CASSFVWGRGNSPLHF
CDR3nt: TGTGCCAGCAGTTTTGTGTGGGGAAGGGGGAATTCACCCCTCCACTTT

d_gene: .
v_gene: TRBV20-1
j_gene: TRBJ2-5
abundance: few
CDR3aa: CSALDGEETQYF
CDR3nt: TGCAGTGCTTTGGACGGGGAAGAGACCCAGTACTTC